These T cell receptor beta chains were read from a single sample in a study of post-analysis software for immune sequencing data. A single record per CDR3 protein comes from TCRdb applying MiXCR to the PCR reads. The sample records 450,000 or so distinct CDR3 sequences, under 55% being singletons. Sequenced material: blood. The receptors shown here come from a girl aged 5 to 17 with multiple sclerosis. Both conserved end residues are part of each CDR3. D genes are given only for firm matches. Clone size is given for some rows only: seen once, a few or many times, or a class if the clone is expanded.

.	.	TRBV6-1	TRBJ2-7	TGTGCCAGCAGAGGGACGGGTGGGCCTTCCTACGAGCAGTACTTC	CASRGTGGPSYEQYF
.	.	TRBV3-1	TRBJ1-2	TGTGCCAGCAGCCAATCGGACAGTAGCTCTGGCTACACCTTC	CASSQSDSSSGYTF
.	.	TRBV12-3/TRBV12-4	TRBJ2-5	TGTGCCACCGGGTCGGCGGGAGAGACCCAGTACTTC	CATGSAGETQYF
few	.	TRBV20-1	TRBJ2-7	TGCAGTGCTAGGTTCAGCTCCTACGAGCAGTACTTC	CSARFSSYEQYF
.	TRBD2	TRBV10-3	TRBJ2-7	TGTGCCATCAGTATTACTAGCGGGTCCTACGAGCAGTACTTC	CAISITSGSYEQYF
few	.	TRBV27	TRBJ2-4	TGTGCCAGCAGTTTATCGACCAAAAACATTCAGTACTTC	CASSLSTKNIQYF
.	.	TRBV6-1	TRBJ1-2	TGTGCCAGCAGTGAACAGGCGGACTATGGCTACACCTTC	CASSEQADYGYTF
.	.	TRBV6-2/TRBV6-3	TRBJ1-5	TGTGCCAGCAGCCCCCGGCGATATAGCAATCAGCCCCAGCATTTT	CASSPRRYSNQPQHF
few	.	TRBV6-5	TRBJ2-3	TGTGCCAGCAGTCTGGGGGGATGGGGCACAGATACGCAGTATTTT	CASSLGGWGTDTQYF
.	.	TRBV29-1	TRBJ2-5	TGCAGCGTTGAAGACAGCCAAGAGACCCAGTACTTC	CSVEDSQETQYF
.	TRBD1	TRBV2	TRBJ2-7	TGTGCCAGCAGTGAAGTCCGGGACAGGACCTACGAGCAGTACTTC	CASSEVRDRTYEQYF
.	TRBD2	TRBV3-1	TRBJ2-7	TGTGCCAGCAGCCAAGATATACAGGGGGCATATACAACTAGCGGGAGCGTCGATCCCTACGAGCAGTACTTC	CASSQDIQGAYTTSGSVDPYEQYF
.	.	TRBV3-1	TRBJ2-6	TGTGCCAGCAGCCAAGATGGGAGGACACCGGGGGCCAACGTCCTGACTTTC	CASSQDGRTPGANVLTF
.	TRBD1	TRBV28	TRBJ1-2	TGTGCCAGCAGTTTAGGCGGGACAGGGGGACGTGGCTACACCTTC	CASSLGGTGGRGYTF
few	TRBD1	TRBV15	TRBJ2-5	TGTGCCACCAGCGGGACAGGGCAAGAGACCCAGTACTTC	CATSGTGQETQYF
few	.	TRBV7-2	TRBJ2-7	TGTGCCAGCAGCTACATCAGGAGATACGAGCAGTACTTC	CASSYIRRYEQYF
few	.	TRBV11-2	TRBJ2-1	TGTGCCAGCAGGACCGGGACTGAGCAGTTCTTC	CASRTGTEQFF
.	.	TRBV11-2	TRBJ2-7	TGTGCCAGCAGCATCCACCAAGAGGGTTACGAGCAGTACTTC	CASSIHQEGYEQYF
few	.	TRBV2	TRBJ2-7	TGTGCCAGCAGTGACAGTTTCCACGAGCAGTACTTC	CASSDSFHEQYF
few	TRBD2	TRBV29-1	TRBJ2-7	TGCAGCGTTGTTGGACTAGTAACCTACGAGCAGTACTTC	CSVVGLVTYEQYF
.	.	TRBV9	TRBJ2-1	TGTGCCAGCAGCCCCTCTCACGGTACCTCCTACAATGAGCAGTTCTTC	CASSPSHGTSYNEQFF
.	.	TRBV29-1	TRBJ2-1	TGCAGCGTGGCGCGCGGGAACACCTACAATGAGCAGTTCTTC	CSVARGNTYNEQFF
.	TRBD2	TRBV20-1	TRBJ2-1	TGCAGTGCCACCCGGACTAGCGGGGTCATAGAGCAGTTCTTC	CSATRTSGVIEQFF
.	TRBD1	TRBV29-1	TRBJ1-4	TGCAGCGTCACCGACAGGGACGGAGAAAAACTGTTTTTT	CSVTDRDGEKLFF
.	.	TRBV6-1	TRBJ1-5	TGTGCCAGCAGTGAATCGACGGCTCGCAATCAGCCCCAGCATTTT	CASSESTARNQPQHF
many	.	TRBV20-1	TRBJ2-7	TGCAGCGACCGGGACTGGCGGGACTCCTACGAGCAGTACTTC	CSDRDWRDSYEQYF
few	.	TRBV6-2/TRBV6-3	TRBJ2-7	TGTGCCAGCAGCCAAGACCGCCCCTACGAGCAGTACTTC	CASSQDRPYEQYF
once	TRBD1	TRBV4-1	TRBJ2-5	TGCGCCAGCAGCCAATTCGACAGGGGGGGGAACCAAGAGACCCAGTACTTC	CASSQFDRGGNQETQYF
.	.	TRBV20-1	TRBJ2-1	TGCAGTGCTAGTATAACCTCCTACAATGAGCAGTTCTTC	CSASITSYNEQFF
few	TRBD1	TRBV29-1	TRBJ1-2	TGCAGCGTTGCCCAGGGGGATGGCTACACCTTC	CSVAQGDGYTF
.	TRBD2	TRBV27	TRBJ2-7	TGTGCCAGCAGTTCTAGCGGGAGATCTCCCGAGCAGTACTTC	CASSSSGRSPEQYF
few	.	TRBV28	TRBJ1-2	TGTGCCAGCAACGGGTCTGGCTATGGCTACACCTTC	CASNGSGYGYTF
few	.	TRBV20-1	TRBJ2-1	TGCAGTGCTAGAGATTCAGGGGCCGGGGGGAATGAGCAGTTCTTC	CSARDSGAGGNEQFF
.	.	TRBV3-1	TRBJ1-1	TGTGCCAGCAGCCGGACACCTAACACTGAAGCTTTCTTT	CASSRTPNTEAFF
once	.	TRBV4-2	TRBJ2-3	TGTGCCAGCAGCCAAGAGCGTTTAGATACGCAGTATTTT	CASSQERLDTQYF
.	.	TRBV7-2	TRBJ2-1	TGTGCCAGCAGCTTTACAGGGGAGGATGAGCAGTTCTTC	CASSFTGEDEQFF
.	.	TRBV6-5	TRBJ2-6	TGTGCCAGCACTTCCGCTGGGGCCAACGTCCTGACTTTC	CASTSAGANVLTF
.	TRBD2	TRBV20-1	TRBJ2-3	TGCAGTGCCGACTGGGCACCGACTAGCGTTCAGTCCGGAGATACGCAGTATTTT	CSADWAPTSVQSGDTQYF
.	TRBD2	TRBV7-3	TRBJ2-5	TGTGCCAGCAGCTTATCGCCTAGCGGGATGGAGACCCAGTACTTC	CASSLSPSGMETQYF
.	.	TRBV7-2	TRBJ2-7	TGTGCCAGCAGCCCCATTCTTCAGGGCTCCTACGAGCAGTACTTC	CASSPILQGSYEQYF
large	TRBD1	TRBV7-9	TRBJ1-1	TGTGCCAGCAGCCCCCGGACAGGGCTACACACTGAAGCTTTCTTT	CASSPRTGLHTEAFF
.	TRBD1	TRBV7-9	TRBJ1-2	TGTGCCAGCAGCCCCTGGACAGGGGTAAAACGGTATGGCTACACCTTC	CASSPWTGVKRYGYTF
.	.	TRBV9	TRBJ2-1	TGTGCCAGCAGCGTAGTGGCAGGGGTCAATGAGCAGTTCTTC	CASSVVAGVNEQFF
.	TRBD2	TRBV4-2	TRBJ2-1	TGTGCCAGCAGCCAAGGACCTAAAGCGGGAGGGATCAAAGCCTACAATGAGCAGTTCTTC	CASSQGPKAGGIKAYNEQFF
.	.	TRBV28	TRBJ2-7	TGTGCCAGCAGTTCCGGGTCTCAGGGGCAGTACTTC	CASSSGSQGQYF
few	.	TRBV29-1	TRBJ1-2	TGCAGCGGCGGAGGATTCTCTAACTATGGCTACACCTTC	CSGGGFSNYGYTF
.	.	TRBV6-2/TRBV6-3	TRBJ2-5	TGTGTCAGCAGTTACTCGATGGACTCGGGGGAGACCCAGTACTTC	CVSSYSMDSGETQYF